This TCR beta chain was observed in a study of PD-L1 blockade in urothelial cancer. Study as a whole: A median around 140,000 T cells were found in blood samples.

The assay was immunoSEQ multiplex PCR, and TCRdb's table has in-frame clones only and misses some. Of roughly 50,000 clones in the sample, around 77% were seen once. The V gene end was trimmed by 0 bases and the J gene end by 0 bases; junction bases not matched to a gene: 8. Germline lookup yields CDR1 LGHNA and CDR2 YSLEER. This CDR3 spans 18 amino acids. The V and J genes are TRBV4-3 and TRBJ2-1; TRBD2 aligns across 7 bases. This TCR derives from a man in his 70s with urothelial cancer. Here the sequenced sample was PBMCs, taken around atezolizumab (anti-PD-L1) treatment. The CDR3 loop is CASSQDGSGVSSYNEQFF. The CDR3, as DNA: TGCGCCAGCAGCCAAGATGGCAGCGGGGTGAGCTCCTACAATGAGCAGTTCTTC.